This TCR beta chain was profiled in a study of blood T cell repertoires in COVID-19. In the study overall: Samples representing acute and convalescent COVID-19 were sourced from the United States, Italy and Spain. Sources were T cells, B-cell-depleted T cells, or PBMCs; the material itself was cDNA or gDNA.

This clone was found a few times. Data came from immunoSEQ multiplex PCR; TCRdb stores just in-frame clones and leaves some out. This table holds tens of thousands of clones, roughly 90% found once. Individuals drawn from 24 US areas were about 18 to 95 years old. Unmatched junction bases numbered 3, after V lost 4 bases and J lost 1 base. This CDR3 has 14 amino acids. The germline CDR1 and CDR2 sequences are SGHRS and YFSETQ. The sample comprised PBMCs or T cells enriched from blood (not recorded which). The TCR comes from a woman in her fifties or sixties with acute COVID-19. V is TRBV5-1 and J is TRBJ1-1; 8 bases match TRBD1. The CDR3 sequence: CASSPGQGNTEAFF. CDR3 bases: TGCGCCAGCAGCCCAGGACAGGGGAACACTGAAGCTTTCTTT.